Listed here are 14 T cell receptor beta chains from one sample, sequenced in a study of glioma-infiltrating T cells after dendritic cell vaccination. Produced via immunoSEQ multiplex PCR; TCRdb's table is partial and in-frame only. The sample consists of about 94,000 clones, 80% of them appearing once. Time point indicated: after dendritic cell vaccination, including at tumor progression/relapse. The material sequenced was blood, taken after dendritic cell vaccination. These receptors came from a human donor with glioblastoma.

For the CDR3, the DNA is TGTGCCAGCAGTCCCGACTGGAATGAGCAGTTCTTC. It is translated as CASSPDWNEQFF. The chain couples TRBV7-9 to TRBJ2-1, with D hard to call. The V end lost 6 bases, the J end lost 7 bases, and 10 bases lay between the germline ends. The CDR3 is 12 amino acids. Germline V CDR1 and CDR2: SEHNR, FQNEAQ (reference sequence).

V and J are TRBV9 and TRBJ1-1; D is unclear. CDR3 size: 13 residues. From germline, CDR1 is SGDLS and CDR2 YYNGEE. Trimming pared 4 bases from V and 6 bases from J, leaving 13 bases between. DNA of the CDR3: TGTGCCAGCAGCTATTTATCGGGTTCTGAAGCTTTCTTT. As protein: CASSYLSGSEAFF.

The V and J genes are TRBV27 and TRBJ2-3; TRBD2 aligns across 13 bases. Per the germline V gene, CDR1 is MNHEY and CDR2 is SMNVEV (reference sequence). Trimming removed 7 bases from V and 3 bases from J; junction bases left unmatched: 10. CDR3 size: 17 residues. CDR3 coding DNA: TGTGCCAGCAAGATACTAGCGGGAGGGATGGGAACAGATACGCAGTATTTT. It specifies CASKILAGGMGTDTQYF.

The chain has TRBV10-3 and TRBJ2-7, with TRBD1 matching over 10 bases. The CDR3 runs to 14 residues. The germline CDR1 and CDR2 sequences are ENHRY and SYGVKD. After removal of 3 bases from V and 6 bases from J, the junction contained 5 bases not matched to a gene. The CDR3 sequence: CAISEGTGDLEQYF. CDR3 in DNA: TGTGCCATCAGTGAAGGGACAGGGGATCTCGAGCAGTACTTC.

The rearrangement uses TRBV7-2 and TRBJ2-5; D may be TRBD1 (6 bases). The CDR3 spans 12 residues. The ends were cut back, 4 bases at V and 3 bases at J, with 6 bases in the middle. Germline V gene sequence: CDR1 SGHTA, CDR2 FQGNSA. The CDR3 DNA follows: TGTGCCAGCAGCTCAGGGGAAGAGACCCAGTACTTC. Amino acid sequence: CASSSGEETQYF.

The chain joins TRBV18 to TRBJ1-5; possible D gene TRBD1, 5 bases. The CDR3 loop spans 13 amino acids. The V gene's germline CDR1 is KGHSH and CDR2 LQKENI. V lost 2 bases and J 5 bases, leaving 7 bases between the germline ends. CDR3 DNA: TGTGCCAGCTCACCAACGGGGGATCAGCCCCAGCATTTT. Protein sequence: CASSPTGDQPQHF.

The J gene is TRBJ2-1, the V gene TRBV5-6; a weak D match, TRBD2 (6 bases). CDR1 is SGHDT, CDR2 YYEEEE, per germline. V lost 4 bases and J lost 6, with 17 bases in between. This CDR3 spans 15 amino acids. The CDR3 spells CASSRTGTASNEQFF. Here the CDR3 DNA reads TGTGCCAGCAGCCGCACGGGGACTGCCTCCAATGAGCAGTTCTTC.

This chain links TRBV19 with TRBJ2-1, with 13 bases that match TRBD2. This CDR3 spans 15 amino acids. CDR1 and CDR2 (germline): LNHDA, SQIVND (reference sequence). Trimming cost V 5 bases and J 7 bases; bases outside gene matches: 5. CDR3 amino acids: CASSFGLAGVNEQFF. The DNA for the CDR3 is TGTGCCAGTAGTTTTGGACTAGCGGGAGTAAATGAGCAGTTCTTC. Full variable domain (remainder filled in from reference TRBV19 and TRBJ2-1): DGGITQSPKYLFRKEGQNVTLSCEQNLNHDAMYWYRQDPGQGLRLIYYSQIVNDFQKGDIAEGYSVSREKKESFPLTVTSAQKNPTAFYLCASSFGLAGVNEQFFGPGTRLTVL.

V usage is TRBV7-8 and J usage is TRBJ1-2; 7 nucleotides agree with TRBD1. V gave up 5 bases and J gave up 4 bases; unmatched junction bases: 10. Germline V gene lookup returns CDR1 SGHVS and CDR2 FQNEAQ. CDR3 length equals 15 residues. The DNA for the CDR3 is TGTGCCAGCAGCCCCCAAACAGGGGTCGGCTATGGCTACACCTTC. Translated: CASSPQTGVGYGYTF.

V usage is TRBV7-9 and J usage is TRBJ2-7; 9 bases fit TRBD2. Germline V gene lookup returns CDR1 SEHNR and CDR2 FQNEAQ (reference sequence). The CDR3 runs to 14 residues. With V trimmed by 5 bases and J by 7 bases, 9 bases remained unmatched. The CDR3 DNA sequence: TGTGCCAGCAGCCCCAGCGGGAGGCTTGGGGAGCAGTACTTC. Translation: CASSPSGRLGEQYF.

This clone occurred a few times. The V call is TRBV10-3, the J call TRBJ2-1; 13 bases are a match to TRBD2. Trimming at V came to 4 bases and at J to 4 bases, leaving 19 bases not matched to a gene. Germline V CDR1 and CDR2: ENHRY, SYGVKD. The CDR3 has 21 residues. CDR3 in amino acids: CAISGTGGPTSGGARYNEQFF. CDR3 coding DNA: TGTGCCATCAGTGGGACAGGGGGACCTACTAGCGGGGGGGCTCGGTACAATGAGCAGTTCTTC.

The chain carries TRBV7-9 and TRBJ2-7, with a possible D match to TRBD2 (6 bases). CDR3 length equals 13 residues. Germline-derived CDR1 and CDR2 are SEHNR and FQNEAQ (reference sequence). Trimming shortened V by 1 base and J by 7 bases, and 11 bases separated the two germline ends. CDR3 coding DNA: TGTGCCAGCAGCTTAGTATCGGAGGGTGAGCAGTACTTC. This codes for CASSLVSEGEQYF.

The genes are TRBV18 and TRBJ2-5; 7 bases map to TRBD2. Germline V CDR1 and CDR2: KGHSH, LQKENI. The CDR3 spans 14 residues. Losses at the gene ends were 0 bases for V and 6 bases for J; bases not matched to a gene: 4. CDR3 coding DNA: TGTGCCAGCTCACCACCGGGGGGGAGACAGACCCAGTACTTC. Protein product: CASSPPGGRQTQYF.

The chain is built from TRBV6-1 and TRBJ2-7; no firm D call. Trimming removed 2 bases at V and 2 bases at J, with 10 bases between. The germline gives CDR1 MNHNS, CDR2 SASEGT. This CDR3 comprises 14 residues. The DNA for the CDR3 is TGTGCCAGCAGTGAAACGTACCGCGCCTACGAGCAGTACTTC. Translation: CASSETYRAYEQYF.